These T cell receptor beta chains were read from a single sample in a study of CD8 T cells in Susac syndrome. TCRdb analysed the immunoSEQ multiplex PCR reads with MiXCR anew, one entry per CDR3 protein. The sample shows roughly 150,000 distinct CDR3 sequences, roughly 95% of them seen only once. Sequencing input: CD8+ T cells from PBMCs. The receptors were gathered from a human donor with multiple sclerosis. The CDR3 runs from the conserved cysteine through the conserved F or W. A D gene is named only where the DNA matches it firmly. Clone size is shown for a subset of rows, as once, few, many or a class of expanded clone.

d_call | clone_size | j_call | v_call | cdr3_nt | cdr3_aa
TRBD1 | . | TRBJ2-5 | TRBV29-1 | TGCAGCGACCGACAGGGTCGCGAGACCCAGTACTTC | CSDRQGRETQYF
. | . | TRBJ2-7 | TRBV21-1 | TGTGCCAGACCCGGGACTCACCCCAACGAGCAGTACTTC | CARPGTHPNEQYF
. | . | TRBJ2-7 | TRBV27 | TGTGCCAGCCGCGTCTCGGGGGCCTCCTCCTACGAGCAGTACTTC | CASRVSGASSYEQYF
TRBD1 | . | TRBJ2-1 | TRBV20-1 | TGCAGTGCTAGAGTCTTACAGGGGGCATCCTACAATGAGCAGTTCTTC | CSARVLQGASYNEQFF
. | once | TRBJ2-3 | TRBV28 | TGTGCCAGCAGTTTCCGGGGGATCCTTGCAGATACGCAGTATTTT | CASSFRGILADTQYF
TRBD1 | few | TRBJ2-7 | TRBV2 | TGTGCCAGCAGTCCCGGGACAGGGGAATACGAGCAGTACTTC | CASSPGTGEYEQYF
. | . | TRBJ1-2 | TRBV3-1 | TGTGCCAGCAGCCAGGTCCTGGGGAGCCAGGGCTACACCTTC | CASSQVLGSQGYTF
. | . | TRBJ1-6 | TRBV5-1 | TGCGCCAGCAGCTTGTGGTCAGGGGAGGATAATTCACCCCTCCACTTT | CASSLWSGEDNSPLHF
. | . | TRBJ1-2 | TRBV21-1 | TGTGCCAGCAGGGAGAGGGAGAACTATGGCTACACCTTC | CASRERENYGYTF
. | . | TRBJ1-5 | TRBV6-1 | TGTGCCAGCAGTGAATTCGAGGGACTCCGTCAGCCCCAGCATTTT | CASSEFEGLRQPQHF
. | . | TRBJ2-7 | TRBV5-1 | TGCGCCAGCAGCTTGGCCGCCCACGAGCAGTACTTC | CASSLAAHEQYF
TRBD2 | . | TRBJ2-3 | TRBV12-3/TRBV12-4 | TGTGCCAGCAGTTCCCCGCTAGCGGTAAGAACAGATACGCAGTATTTT | CASSSPLAVRTDTQYF
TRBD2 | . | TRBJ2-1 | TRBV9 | TGTGCCAGCAGCGTAGCGGGGGGGTTTAACAATGAGCAGTTCTTC | CASSVAGGFNNEQFF
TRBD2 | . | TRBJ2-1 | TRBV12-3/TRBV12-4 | TGTGCCAGCGAAAGACTAGCGGGGGACAATGAGCAGTTCTTC | CASERLAGDNEQFF
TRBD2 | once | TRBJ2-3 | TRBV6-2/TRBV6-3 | TGTGCCAGCAGCTCTAGCGGGGGGGCGACAGATACGCAGTATTTT | CASSSSGGATDTQYF
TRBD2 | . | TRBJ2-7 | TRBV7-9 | TGTGCCAGCGGATCTACCCGATCGGGAGGGACGTCCTACGAGCAGTACTTC | CASGSTRSGGTSYEQYF
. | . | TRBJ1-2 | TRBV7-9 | TGTGCCAGCAGGCGGGACTCTGGCTACACCTTC | CASRRDSGYTF
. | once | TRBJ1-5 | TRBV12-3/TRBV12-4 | TGTGCCAGCGGGGATCAGCCCCAGCATTTT | CASGDQPQHF
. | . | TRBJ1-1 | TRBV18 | TGTGCCAGCTCACGAGCGAACACTGAAGCTTTCTTT | CASSRANTEAFF
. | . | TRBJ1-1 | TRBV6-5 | TGTGCCAGCAGTTACTCACTCGAGCCACAGACGAACACTGAAGCTTTCTTT | CASSYSLEPQTNTEAFF